These T cell receptor beta chains were read from a single sample in a study of control samples from healthy donors and cancer patients. Profiled with immunoSEQ multiplex PCR; TCRdb holds only in-frame clones, not every one. In the table there are 100,000 to 150,000 clones, around 90% of which are singletons. Sequenced sample: blood. All receptors come from a man between 18 and 35 years old in good health. Both conserved end residues are part of each CDR3. D genes are given only for firm matches. Clone size is stated in some rows and not others, as once, few, many or a class when expanded.

j_call | d_call | clone_size | v_call | cdr3_length | cdr3_nt | cdr3_aa
TRBJ2-1 | TRBD2 | NA | TRBV9 | 14 | TGTGCCAGCAGCGCGGGGGGGCTGTACAATGAGCAGTTCTTC | CASSAGGLYNEQFF
TRBJ2-7 | NA | once | TRBV6-6 | 12 | TGTGCCAGCAGCCCGCCTAGCAACGAGCAGTACTTC | CASSPPSNEQYF
TRBJ1-1 | TRBD1 | NA | TRBV7-3 | 14 | TGTGCCAGCAGAGCAGGGGGCGAGAACACTGAAGCTTTCTTT | CASRAGGENTEAFF
TRBJ2-7 | NA | NA | TRBV12-5 | 12 | TGTGCTAGTGGTCCGCCGACGAGGGAGCAGTACTTC | CASGPPTREQYF
TRBJ1-4 | NA | NA | TRBV27 | 14 | TGTGCCAGCAGTTCATACGGACGTAATGAAAAACTGTTTTTT | CASSSYGRNEKLFF
TRBJ1-1 | NA | NA | TRBV19 | 14 | TGTGCCAGTAGTATCGGTCAAGGGGCCAGGGAAGCTTTCTTT | CASSIGQGAREAFF
TRBJ1-5 | NA | NA | TRBV4-1 | 15 | TGCGCCAGCAGCCAAGATCTCACACCTAGGGAGCCCCAGCATTTT | CASSQDLTPREPQHF
TRBJ1-1 | NA | NA | TRBV14 | 13 | TGTGCCAGCAGCCAAGATCAGAACACTGAAGCTTTCTTT | CASSQDQNTEAFF
TRBJ1-4 | NA | NA | TRBV18 | 14 | TGTGCCAGCTCACCGAGCAGCTCTAATGAAAAACTGTTTTTT | CASSPSSSNEKLFF
TRBJ2-7 | TRBD1 | NA | TRBV6-5 | 14 | TGTGCCAGCAGGGGGTGGACAGGGACCTACGAGCAGTACTTC | CASRGWTGTYEQYF
TRBJ2-5 | TRBD1 | NA | TRBV5-4 | 15 | TGTGCCAGCAGCTTGGAAGGACAGGGGCAAGAGACCCAGTACTTC | CASSLEGQGQETQYF
TRBJ1-1 | NA | NA | TRBV2 | 12 | TGTGCCAGCAGGGAGGGGGGGACTGAAGCTTTCTTT | CASREGGTEAFF
TRBJ1-5 | NA | NA | TRBV25-1 | 12 | TGTGCCAGCCCCGGCACATCTCAGCCCCAGCATTTT | CASPGTSQPQHF
TRBJ1-2 | TRBD1 | NA | TRBV4-1 | 15 | TGCGCCAGCAGCCAAGACTCCGGGACAGGATATGGCTACACCTTC | CASSQDSGTGYGYTF
TRBJ1-1 | TRBD1 | NA | TRBV6-6 | 16 | TGTGCCAGCAGTTGGCGCTTACAGGGGGCGAACACTGAAGCTTTCTTT | CASSWRLQGANTEAFF
TRBJ2-3 | TRBD2 | few | TRBV4-2 | 17 | TGTGCCAGCAGCCAAGGCCTAGCGGGGGCCTCTTCAGATACGCAGTATTTT | CASSQGLAGASSDTQYF
TRBJ2-5 | TRBD2 | NA | TRBV5-1 | 15 | TGCGCCAGCAGACTAGCGGTCTCGTACCAAGAGACCCAGTACTTC | CASRLAVSYQETQYF
TRBJ2-3 | NA | NA | TRBV7-3 | 13 | TGTGCCAGCAGCTTAGCGGGGGCCGATACGCAGTATTTT | CASSLAGADTQYF
TRBJ1-4 | NA | NA | TRBV6-5 | 14 | TGTGCCAGCAGGACAGGCGCAACTAATGAAAAACTGTTTTTT | CASRTGATNEKLFF
TRBJ1-5 | NA | NA | TRBV6-5 | 14 | TGTGCCAGCAGTTACTCTCAGGGAACTCAGCCCCAGCATTTT | CASSYSQGTQPQHF
TRBJ2-5 | TRBD2 | NA | TRBV7-9 | 16 | TGTGCCAGCAGCCCCCGGACTAGCGGGGCGGGTGAGACCCAGTACTTC | CASSPRTSGAGETQYF
TRBJ2-5 | NA | NA | TRBV15 | 14 | TGTGCCACCAGCAGAGCGTTGTCCGGGGAGACCCAGTACTTC | CATSRALSGETQYF
TRBJ2-5 | NA | NA | TRBV30 | 13 | TGTGCCTGGAAACGGGCAGGGCGAGAGACCCAGTACTTC | CAWKRAGRETQYF
TRBJ1-2 | NA | NA | TRBV6-5 | 13 | TGTGCCAGCAGTTCGGGTATTAACTATGGCTACACCTTC | CASSSGINYGYTF
TRBJ2-1 | NA | NA | TRBV30 | 12 | TGTGCCTGGAGTGAGGGTTACAATGAGCAGTTCTTC | CAWSEGYNEQFF
TRBJ2-7 | TRBD1 | few | TRBV4-2 | 16 | TGTGCCAGCAGCCATGCCGGGACAGCTCTGACCTACGAGCAGTACTTC | CASSHAGTALTYEQYF
TRBJ2-3 | TRBD1 | once | TRBV11-3 | 17 | TGTGCCAGCAGCCGAGGACCGGGACAGGGGATCACAGATACGCAGTATTTT | CASSRGPGQGITDTQYF
TRBJ2-2 | NA | NA | TRBV19 | 16 | TGTGCCAGTAGTATAGTTGGCAGGAGTCCGGCCGGGGAGCTGTTTTTT | CASSIVGRSPAGELFF
TRBJ1-6 | NA | NA | TRBV2 | 19 | TGTGCCAGCAGTATCGATGATCCAGATCTAAGCTCCTATAATTCACCCCTCCACTTT | CASSIDDPDLSSYNSPLHF
TRBJ1-1 | NA | NA | TRBV19 | 15 | TGTGCCAGTAGTATCGGTATGGGTTGGGACACTGAAGCTTTCTTT | CASSIGMGWDTEAFF
TRBJ2-4 | TRBD1 | NA | TRBV6-1 | 14 | TGTGCCAGCAGTGAAATGAGGGGGCGGAACATTCAGTACTTC | CASSEMRGRNIQYF
TRBJ1-2 | NA | NA | TRBV3-1/TRBV3-2 | 14 | TGTGCCAGCAGCCAAGGAAACAGGGACTATGGCTACACCTTC | CASSQGNRDYGYTF
TRBJ2-2 | TRBD1 | NA | TRBV14 | 15 | TGCGCCAGCAGCCAGATGACAGGGATCACCGGGGAGCTGTTTTTT | CASSQMTGITGELFF
TRBJ1-2 | TRBD1 | NA | TRBV5-1 | 14 | TGCGCCAGCAGCTTGGGGACAGGATACTATGGCTACACCTTC | CASSLGTGYYGYTF
TRBJ1-1 | TRBD1 | NA | TRBV5-1 | 16 | TGCGCCAGCACGTCGACAGGGGCTATTTTGAACACTGAAGCTTTCTTT | CASTSTGAILNTEAFF
TRBJ2-7 | NA | NA | TRBV5-6 | 14 | TGTGCCAGCAGCTGGGGGGACAGCTCCTACGAGCAGTACTTC | CASSWGDSSYEQYF
TRBJ2-5 | NA | NA | TRBV12-3/TRBV12-4 | 12 | TGTGCCAGCAGTTTCCGGAGGGAGACCCAGTACTTC | CASSFRRETQYF
TRBJ2-2 | NA | NA | TRBV27 | 14 | TGTGCCAGCAGTCCGGGCCTGAACACCGGGGAGCTGTTTTTT | CASSPGLNTGELFF
TRBJ1-1 | NA | NA | TRBV2 | 13 | TGTGCCAGCAGTGAGGACAGCCACACTGAAGCTTTCTTT | CASSEDSHTEAFF
TRBJ1-5 | TRBD1 | NA | TRBV5-3 | 14 | TGTGCCAGAAGCTTGGCAGGGGGTGGGCAGCCCCAGCATTTT | CARSLAGGGQPQHF
TRBJ1-2 | NA | NA | TRBV19 | 12 | TGTGCCAGTAGTATTCGGTCCTATGGCTACACCTTC | CASSIRSYGYTF
TRBJ2-2 | NA | NA | TRBV19 | 12 | TGTGCCAGTAGTAAGACTGTAGGGGAGCTGTTTTTT | CASSKTVGELFF
TRBJ2-5 | NA | NA | TRBV27 | 15 | TGTGCCAGCAGTTTAGGGCCCGCGGGGTATGAGACCCAGTACTTC | CASSLGPAGYETQYF
TRBJ2-5 | NA | NA | TRBV4-1 | 15 | TGCGCCAGCAGCCAAGGTCCGGCAGGGGAAGAGGCCCAGTACTTC | CASSQGPAGEEAQYF
TRBJ2-7 | NA | NA | TRBV6-5 | 13 | TGTGCCAGCAGTAGCCGGGAGCCCTACGAGCAGTACTTC | CASSSREPYEQYF
TRBJ2-3 | NA | NA | TRBV7-6 | 15 | TGTGCCAGCAGCTTAGGTGGCACTAGCACAGATACGCAGTATTTT | CASSLGGTSTDTQYF
TRBJ1-2 | TRBD1 | medium-sized | TRBV9 | 15 | TGTGCCAGCACCGAAACAACAGGGGGCGACTATGGCTACACCTTC | CASTETTGGDYGYTF
TRBJ1-1 | NA | NA | TRBV10-3 | 12 | TGTGCCATCAGGGACTCTCGGGCTGAAGCTTTCTTT | CAIRDSRAEAFF
TRBJ1-1 | NA | NA | TRBV5-1 | 13 | TGCGCCAGCGGCTTGACGCTGAACACTGAAGCTTTCTTT | CASGLTLNTEAFF